These 31 T cell receptor beta chains were all obtained from the same sample, sequenced in a study of CD8 T cells in Susac syndrome. Random hexamers were used to reverse transcribe the RNA input (about 0.5 to 1 ug). One entry per CDR3 protein, called by TCRdb with MiXCR from the immunoSEQ multiplex PCR reads. The table includes about 250,000 distinct CDR3 sequences, roughly 95% detected once. Material for sequencing was CD4+ T cells from PBMCs. The source is a human donor with multiple sclerosis.

The chain is built from TRBV6-5 and TRBJ2-5; 8 positions match TRBD1. Germline assignment: CDR1 MNHEY and CDR2 SVGAGI. The CDR3 totals 13 residues. Unmatched junction bases numbered 5, after V lost 6 bases and J lost 5 bases. CDR3 loop: CASRQGAGETQYF. As DNA, the CDR3 is TGTGCCAGCAGGCAGGGGGCGGGGGAGACCCAGTACTTC.

This chain uses TRBV15 with TRBJ1-4, with no clear D. The CDR3 is made up of 12 amino acids. The V end lost 3 bases, the J end lost 7 bases, and 6 bases lay between the germline ends. Germline CDR1 is LNHNV and CDR2 is YYDKDF (reference sequence). CDR3 sequence (DNA): TGTGCCACCAGCAGGATTAGTGAAAAACTGTTTTTT. This encodes CATSRISEKLFF.

The J gene is TRBJ2-7, the V gene TRBV4-2; TRBD1 matches at 7 bases. V was clipped by 0 bases and J by 3 bases; unmatched bases: 8. The germline gives CDR1 LGHNA, CDR2 YNFKEQ. This CDR3 has 16 amino acids. CDR3 DNA sequence: TGTGCCAGCAGCCAAGAGCCCGAGACAGGGCTCTACGAGCAGTACTTC. Translating gives CASSQEPETGLYEQYF.

The chain couples TRBV15 to TRBJ2-3, with D unresolved. The CDR3 contains 16 residues. The V gene lost 5 bases and the J gene lost 2 bases, with 17 bases spanning the gap. CDR1 is LNHNV and CDR2 is YYDKDF in the germline V gene (reference sequence). The CDR3 DNA follows: TGTGCCACCAGCCGTGGAGAGGTCCGGGTCACAGATACGCAGTATTTT. It specifies CATSRGEVRVTDTQYF.

This sequence joins TRBV15 and TRBJ1-5, with D possibly TRBD1 on 5 matching bases. V was trimmed by 5 bases and J by 6 bases, leaving 11 bases between them. This CDR3 is built from 13 residues. Germline CDR1 and CDR2: LNHNV and YYDKDF (reference sequence). CDR3 residues: CATSDSLVQPQHF. CDR3 DNA sequence: TGTGCCACCAGCGACAGTTTGGTTCAGCCCCAGCATTTT.

The V gene is TRBV27, the J gene TRBJ1-2, with TRBD1 matching over 8 bases. Germline assignment: CDR1 MNHEY and CDR2 SMNVEV (reference sequence). The CDR3 is made up of 15 amino acids. Germline trimming cut 6 bases from V and 6 bases from J; bases unmatched to any gene: 12. The CDR3 is CASSHDRGLRDGYTF. In DNA, the CDR3 is TGTGCCAGCAGCCATGACAGGGGCCTCCGGGATGGCTACACCTTC.

J is TRBJ2-1 and V is TRBV13; D possibly corresponds to TRBD2 (6 bases). CDR3 length: 16 amino acids. V gave up 5 bases and J gave up 6 bases, with 20 bases separating them. In germline, CDR1 is PRHDT, CDR2 FYEKMQ (reference sequence). For the CDR3, the DNA is TGTGCCAGCAGCCCCCCCTGGGGGGAAACTATCAATGAGCAGTTCTTC. Translated: CASSPPWGETINEQFF.

The V and J genes are TRBV12-3 or TRBV12-4 and TRBJ1-1; 12 bases align to TRBD1. V lost 5 bases to trimming and J lost 7 bases; unmatched junction nucleotides: 8. This CDR3 is built from 15 residues. The DNA of the CDR3 is TGTGCCAGCAGTCTCGGGACAGGGGGCTGGTATGAAGCTTTCTTT. Residues: CASSLGTGGWYEAFF.

The J gene is TRBJ2-3, the V gene TRBV20-1, with 7 bases identical to TRBD1. This CDR3 is built from 15 residues. Trimming took 3 bases from V and 5 from J; bases not matched to a gene: 11. CDR1 is DFQATT, CDR2 SNEGSKA, per germline (reference sequence). The CDR3 nucleotides are TGCAGTGCTAGCCAGCCGGCAGGGGGACAAGATACGCAGTATTTT. Translated: CSASQPAGGQDTQYF.

This chain joins TRBV9 and TRBJ2-5, with 7 nucleotides matching TRBD2. With 0 bases clipped from V and 2 bases from J, the junction kept 4 bases outside the gene matches. The CDR3 runs 15 residues. Per the germline V gene, CDR1 is SGDLS and CDR2 is YYNGEE. Written as DNA, the CDR3 is TGTGCCAGCAGCGTAGCTCCGGGAGGACAAGAGACCCAGTACTTC. Amino acids: CASSVAPGGQETQYF.

The chain carries TRBV20-1 and TRBJ2-3; D call uncertain. This CDR3 contains 15 residues. V shed 5 bases and J shed 1 base, with 16 bases lying between them. Germline CDR1 and CDR2: DFQATT and SNEGSKA (reference sequence). DNA of the CDR3: TGCAGTGCTCCGCCGTCGTTGGCCCGCACAGATACGCAGTATTTT. Amino acids: CSAPPSLARTDTQYF.

V usage is TRBV6-1 and J usage is TRBJ2-4, with TRBD2 as a possible D gene (5 bases). The CDR3 runs 14 residues. CDR1 and CDR2 (germline): MNHNS, SASEGT. Trimming removed 5 bases from V and 7 bases from J, with 15 bases in between. CDR3 sequence reads: CASSPTTRANIQYF. CDR3 nucleotide sequence: TGTGCCAGCAGTCCGACAACTAGGGCTAACATTCAGTACTTC.

J is TRBJ2-1 and V is TRBV6-1, with 11 bases identical to TRBD1. V was clipped by 9 bases and J by 6 bases; unmatched bases: 7. CDR3 length: 14 amino acids. Germline loops: CDR1 MNHNS, CDR2 SASEGT. Written as DNA, the CDR3 is TGTGCCAGTACCCGGGACAGGGGGTTCAATGAGCAGTTCTTC. Translation: CASTRDRGFNEQFF.

This clonotype came up once. CDR3 nucleotide sequence: TGTGCCACCAGTTGGGGGAGGGCCGGGGAGCTGTTTTTT. Translation gives CATSWGRAGELFF. The genes are TRBV24-1 and TRBJ2-2, with 7 bases matching TRBD2. Trimming cost V 6 bases and J 6 bases; bases outside gene matches: 3. The CDR3 loop spans 13 amino acids. From germline, CDR1 is KGHDR and CDR2 SFDVKD.

The V call is TRBV19, the J call TRBJ1-1; D call uncertain. CDR1 is LNHDA, CDR2 SQIVND, per germline (reference sequence). The V end was cut by 6 bases, the J end by 1 base, with 12 bases between. This CDR3 comprises 14 residues. CDR3 protein: CASSTELGNTEAFF. CDR3 sequence (DNA): TGTGCCAGTAGCACGGAGCTGGGGAACACTGAAGCTTTCTTT.

The chain is built from TRBV3-1 and TRBJ2-5, with D unclear. CDR1 is LGHDT and CDR2 is YNNKEL in the germline V gene (reference sequence). Trimming took off 5 bases at V and 3 bases at J, with 16 bases between the two ends. The CDR3 sequence is 15 residues long. CDR3 bases: TGTGCCAGCAGCGCGCCGGGCCCCTGGGAAGAGACCCAGTACTTC. It codes for CASSAPGPWEETQYF.

The chain links TRBV6-5 to TRBJ2-2; 7 positions agree with TRBD1. This CDR3 spans 15 amino acids. Per germline, CDR1 MNHEY and CDR2 SVGAGI. Unmatched junction bases numbered 3, after V lost 4 bases and J lost 1 base. CDR3 loop: CASSSRTGNTGELFF. CDR3 DNA sequence: TGTGCCAGCAGTTCTCGGACAGGGAACACCGGGGAGCTGTTTTTT.

V usage is TRBV6-5 and J usage is TRBJ2-3, with D maybe TRBD1 (6 bases). The V end lost 6 bases, the J end lost 0 bases, and 13 bases lay between the germline ends. The CDR3 sequence is 15 residues long. Germline CDR1 reads MNHEY; CDR2 reads SVGAGI. The CDR3 nucleotides read TGTGCCAGCAGCCGCGGACAGTCTAGCACAGATACGCAGTATTTT. It codes for CASSRGQSSTDTQYF.

The table lists this clonotype with a count of one. The V gene is TRBV7-2, the J gene TRBJ1-2, with 8 bases fitting TRBD1. CDR3 length: 17 residues. V dropped 5 bases and J dropped 0; count of bases not matched to a gene: 11. CDR1 and CDR2 from the germline V gene are SGHTA and FQGNSA. As DNA, the CDR3 is TGTGCCAGCAGCCCCAGGGACAGGCAAAAACCTAACTATGGCTACACCTTC. Encoded protein: CASSPRDRQKPNYGYTF.

V gene TRBV2 combines with J gene TRBJ2-3; no reliable D call. Germline CDR1 and CDR2: SNHLY and FYNNEI. This CDR3 is 13 amino acids long. V shed 9 bases and J shed 1 base, with 11 bases lying between them. The CDR3, as DNA: TGTGCCAGTCGACAAGACGGCACAGATACGCAGTATTTT. Amino acid sequence: CASRQDGTDTQYF. Combining the CDR3 with reference TRBV2 and TRBJ2-3 gives the whole variable domain EPEVTQTPSHQVTQMGQEVILRCVPISNHLYFYWYRQILGQKVEFLVSFYNNEISEKSEIFDDQFSVERPDGSNFTLKIRSTKLEDSAMYFCASRQDGTDTQYFGPGTRLTVL.

The chain couples TRBV2 to TRBJ1-2; 7 bases fit TRBD1. CDR3 size: 15 residues. Germline CDR1 is SNHLY and CDR2 is FYNNEI. V gave up 5 bases and J gave up 4 bases; unmatched junction bases: 10. The CDR3 coding sequence is TGTGCCAGCAGTCCTAACAGGGGAGGTGTCTATGGCTACACCTTC. Amino acid sequence: CASSPNRGGVYGYTF. The full variable domain, rest sourced from reference TRBV2 and TRBJ1-2, is EPEVTQTPSHQVTQMGQEVILRCVPISNHLYFYWYRQILGQKVEFLVSFYNNEISEKSEIFDDQFSVERPDGSNFTLKIRSTKLEDSAMYFCASSPNRGGVYGYTFGSGTRLTVV.

This chain joins TRBV5-1 and TRBJ2-1; TRBD2 aligns across 14 bases. V shed 3 bases, J shed 10 bases, and the junction held 3 bases outside the gene matches. Looked up from germline, CDR1 is SGHRS and CDR2 is YFSETQ. The CDR3 loop spans 14 amino acids. In DNA, the CDR3 is TGCGCCAGCAGCTGGGGGACTAGCGGGGGCGAGCAGTTCTTC. This gives the protein CASSWGTSGGEQFF.

This chain uses TRBV20-1 with TRBJ2-2; TRBD1 aligns across 10 bases. CDR1 and CDR2 (germline): DFQATT, SNEGSKA (reference sequence). V was pared by 2 bases and J by 7 bases, with 7 bases of the junction left unmatched. CDR3 size: 15 residues. CDR3 in amino acids: CSARPGTGVLGELFF. The CDR3 DNA is TGCAGTGCTAGACCCGGGACAGGGGTCCTCGGGGAGCTGTTTTTT.

The chain couples TRBV12-3 or TRBV12-4 to TRBJ2-2; D may correspond to TRBD1 or TRBD2 (6 bases each). V dropped 1 base and J dropped 5 bases, with 26 bases sitting between them. The CDR3 loop spans 20 amino acids. Here the CDR3 DNA reads TGTGCCAGCAGTTTAGGCGGTCGGCGGGACACCAAAAAGAGGACCGGGGAGCTGTTTTTT. Its protein product is CASSLGGRRDTKKRTGELFF.

To note about this clonotype: One junction end does not reproduce the germline sequence, and a read error may be involved. The V and J genes are TRBV2 and TRBJ1-2; D call uncertain. From germline, CDR1 is SNHLY and CDR2 FYNNEI. The CDR3 has 14 amino acids. The CDR3 here is CASREEMANYGYTF. In DNA form, the CDR3 reads TGTGCCAGCAGGGAAGAGATGGCTAACTATGGCTACACCTTC.

The CDR3 DNA follows: TGTGCCACCAGTGATCCGGGTGAAAAACTGTTTTTT. It encodes CATSDPGEKLFF. The chain carries TRBV24-1 and TRBJ1-4; D gene uncertain. Germline lookup yields CDR1 KGHDR and CDR2 SFDVKD. CDR3 length: 12 amino acids. Trimming stripped 3 bases from V and 7 bases from J, with 5 bases between.

This chain uses TRBV29-1 with TRBJ1-5, with a possible D match to TRBD1 (5 bases). Germline V CDR1 and CDR2: SQVTM, ANQGSEA. V lost 4 bases, J lost 0 bases, and 10 bases lay in between. The CDR3 extends over 14 amino acids. CDR3 sequence reads: CSVAGTDSNQPQHF. The DNA of the CDR3 is TGCAGCGTTGCTGGGACGGATAGCAATCAGCCCCAGCATTTT.

The chain's CDR3 is CASSFGQGGIEQYF. CDR3 DNA: TGTGCCAGCAGCTTCGGACAGGGTGGCATTGAGCAGTACTTC. The chain employs TRBV5-8 and TRBJ2-7; 8 nucleotides line up with TRBD1. In germline, CDR1 is SGHTS, CDR2 YDEGEE. This CDR3 is 14 amino acids long. With 2 bases clipped from V and 7 bases from J, the junction kept 8 bases outside the gene matches.

V usage is TRBV7-9 and J usage is TRBJ1-2; 8 bases map to TRBD1. Trimming cost V 5 bases and J 5 bases; bases outside gene matches: 10. CDR3 length: 15 residues. Germline V gene data show CDR1 as SEHNR and CDR2 as FQNEAQ (reference sequence). CDR3 DNA sequence: TGTGCCAGCAGCCCCCCGGGACAGGCACAATATGGCTACACCTTC. Its translation: CASSPPGQAQYGYTF.

V is TRBV20-1 and J is TRBJ2-7, with D uncertain. Per germline, CDR1 DFQATT and CDR2 SNEGSKA (reference sequence). CDR3 length: 12 residues. CDR3 loop: CGSFGRVDEQYF. DNA of the CDR3: TGCGGAAGCTTTGGCCGGGTGGACGAGCAGTACTTC.

V and J are TRBV2 and TRBJ2-3; 11 bases fit TRBD2. This CDR3 is 15 amino acids long. J lost 2 bases, V lost 8 bases, and 6 bases had no gene match. CDR1 SNHLY and CDR2 FYNNEI come from the germline V gene. The CDR3 DNA follows: TGTGCCAGCTCACTAGCGGGGGACGACACAGATACGCAGTATTTT. This encodes CASSLAGDDTDTQYF.